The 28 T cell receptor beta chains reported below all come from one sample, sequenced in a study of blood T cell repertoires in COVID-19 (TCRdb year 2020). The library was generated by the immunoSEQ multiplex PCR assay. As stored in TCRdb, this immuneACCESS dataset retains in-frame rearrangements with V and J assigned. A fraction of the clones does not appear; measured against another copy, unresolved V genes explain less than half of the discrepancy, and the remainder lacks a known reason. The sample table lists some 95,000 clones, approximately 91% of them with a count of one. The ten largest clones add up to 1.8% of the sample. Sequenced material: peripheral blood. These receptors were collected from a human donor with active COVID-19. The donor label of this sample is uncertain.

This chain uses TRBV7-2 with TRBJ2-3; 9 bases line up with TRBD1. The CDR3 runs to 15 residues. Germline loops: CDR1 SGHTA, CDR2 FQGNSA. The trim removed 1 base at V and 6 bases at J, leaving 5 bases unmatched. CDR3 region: CASSLEGQGWDTQYF. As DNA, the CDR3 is TGTGCCAGCAGCTTAGAAGGACAGGGGTGGGATACGCAGTATTTT.

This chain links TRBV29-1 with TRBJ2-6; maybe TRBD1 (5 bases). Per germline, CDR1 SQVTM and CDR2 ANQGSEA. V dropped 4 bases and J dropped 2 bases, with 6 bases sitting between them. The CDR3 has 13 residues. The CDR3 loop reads CSVGRAGANVLTF. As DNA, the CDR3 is TGCAGCGTTGGCAGGGCTGGGGCCAACGTCCTGACTTTC.

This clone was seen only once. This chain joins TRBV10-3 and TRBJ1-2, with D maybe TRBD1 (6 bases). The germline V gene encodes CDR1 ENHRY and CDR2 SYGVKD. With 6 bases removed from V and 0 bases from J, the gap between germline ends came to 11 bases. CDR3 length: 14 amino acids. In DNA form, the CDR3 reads TGTGCCATCAGCCGGGACATCTCTAACTATGGCTACACCTTC. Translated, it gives CAISRDISNYGYTF.

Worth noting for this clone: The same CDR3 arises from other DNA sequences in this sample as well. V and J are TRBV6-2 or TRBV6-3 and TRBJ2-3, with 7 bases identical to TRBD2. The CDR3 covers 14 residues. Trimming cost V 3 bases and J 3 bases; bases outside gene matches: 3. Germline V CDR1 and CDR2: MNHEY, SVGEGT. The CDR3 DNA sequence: TGTGCCAGCAGTTATGGGGGGGGTACAGATACGCAGTATTTT. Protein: CASSYGGGTDTQYF.

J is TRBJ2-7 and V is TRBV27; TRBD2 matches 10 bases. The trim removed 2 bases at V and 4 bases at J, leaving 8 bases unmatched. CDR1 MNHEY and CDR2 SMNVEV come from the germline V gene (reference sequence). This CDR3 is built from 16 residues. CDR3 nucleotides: TGTGCCAGCAGTTTACTCCCCCTAGCGGGGGCATACGAGCAGTACTTC. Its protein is CASSLLPLAGAYEQYF.

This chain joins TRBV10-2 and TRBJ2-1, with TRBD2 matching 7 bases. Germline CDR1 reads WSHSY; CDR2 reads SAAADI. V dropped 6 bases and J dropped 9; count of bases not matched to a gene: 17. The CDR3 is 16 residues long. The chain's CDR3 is CASSAPPAGTLLEQFF. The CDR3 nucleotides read TGCGCCAGCAGCGCCCCACCAGCGGGGACCTTACTTGAGCAGTTCTTC.

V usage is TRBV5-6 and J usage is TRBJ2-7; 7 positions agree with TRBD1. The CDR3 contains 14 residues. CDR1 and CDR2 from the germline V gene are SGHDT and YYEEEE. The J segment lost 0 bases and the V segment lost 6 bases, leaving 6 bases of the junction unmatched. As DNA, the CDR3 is TGTGCCAGCAAACCTAGGACAGGCTCCTACGAGCAGTACTTC. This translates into CASKPRTGSYEQYF.

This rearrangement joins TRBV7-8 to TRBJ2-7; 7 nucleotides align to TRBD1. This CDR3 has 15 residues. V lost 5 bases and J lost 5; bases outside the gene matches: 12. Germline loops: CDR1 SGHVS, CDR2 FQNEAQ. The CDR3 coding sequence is TGTGCCAGCAGCCCCCCGGACAGGACCTGGAACGAGCAGTACTTC. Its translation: CASSPPDRTWNEQYF. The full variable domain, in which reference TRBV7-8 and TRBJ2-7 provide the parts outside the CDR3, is GAGVSQSPRYKVAKRGQDVALRCDPISGHVSLFWYQQALGQGPEFLTYFQNEAQLDKSGLPSDRFFAERPEGSVSTLKIQRTQQEDSAVYLCASSPPDRTWNEQYFGPGTRLTVT.

The CDR3 DNA follows: TGTGCCAGCAGCTCCCGGACTAGCGGGAGTTACAATGAGCAGTTCTTC. Amino acids: CASSSRTSGSYNEQFF. The chain recombines TRBV3-1 (or the pseudogene TRBV3-2) with TRBJ2-1; 13 positions match TRBD2. Germline CDR1 and CDR2: LGHDT and YNNKEL (reference sequence). V shed 5 bases and J 4 bases; nucleotides not matched to a gene: 5. The length of the CDR3 is 16 residues.

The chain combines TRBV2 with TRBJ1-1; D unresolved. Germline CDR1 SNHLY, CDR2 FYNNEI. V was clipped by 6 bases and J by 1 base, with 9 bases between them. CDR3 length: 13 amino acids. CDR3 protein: CASSRGGNTEAFF. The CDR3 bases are TGTGCCAGCAGCCGTGGCGGGAACACTGAAGCTTTCTTT.

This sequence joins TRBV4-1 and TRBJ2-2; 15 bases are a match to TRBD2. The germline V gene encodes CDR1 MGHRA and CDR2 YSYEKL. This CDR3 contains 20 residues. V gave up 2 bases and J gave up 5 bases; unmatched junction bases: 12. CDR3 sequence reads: CASSQPRPGLAGGRTGELFF. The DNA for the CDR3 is TGCGCCAGCAGCCAACCCCGTCCGGGACTAGCGGGGGGCCGGACCGGGGAGCTGTTTTTT.

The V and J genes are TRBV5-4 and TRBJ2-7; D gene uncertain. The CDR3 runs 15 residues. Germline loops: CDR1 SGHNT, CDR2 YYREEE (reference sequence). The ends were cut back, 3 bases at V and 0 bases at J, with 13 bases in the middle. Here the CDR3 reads CASSWADADSYEQYF. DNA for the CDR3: TGTGCCAGCAGCTGGGCCGACGCAGACTCCTACGAGCAGTACTTC.

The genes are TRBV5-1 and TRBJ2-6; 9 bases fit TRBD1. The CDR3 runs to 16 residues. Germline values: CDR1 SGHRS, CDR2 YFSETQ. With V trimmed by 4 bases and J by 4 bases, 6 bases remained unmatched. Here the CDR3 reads CASSRGQGIGANVLTF. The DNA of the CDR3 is TGCGCCAGCAGCAGAGGACAGGGGATCGGGGCCAACGTCCTGACTTTC. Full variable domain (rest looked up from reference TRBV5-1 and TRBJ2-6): KAGVTQTPRYLIKTRGQQVTLSCSPISGHRSVSWYQQTPGQGLQFLFEYFSETQRNKGNFPGRFSGRQFSNSRSEMNVSTLELGDSALYLCASSRGQGIGANVLTFGAGSRLTVL.

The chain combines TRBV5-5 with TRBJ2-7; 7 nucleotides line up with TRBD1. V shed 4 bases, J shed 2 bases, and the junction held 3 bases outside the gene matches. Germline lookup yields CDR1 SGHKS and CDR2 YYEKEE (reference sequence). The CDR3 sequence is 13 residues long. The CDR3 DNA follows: TGTGCCAGCAGCATCGACAGGGCCTACGAGCAGTACTTC. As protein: CASSIDRAYEQYF.

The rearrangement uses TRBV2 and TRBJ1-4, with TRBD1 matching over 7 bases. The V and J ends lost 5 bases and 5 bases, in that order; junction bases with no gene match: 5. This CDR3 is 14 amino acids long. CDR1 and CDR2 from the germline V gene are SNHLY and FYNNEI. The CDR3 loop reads CASSTGTENEKLFF. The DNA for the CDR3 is TGTGCCAGCAGTACCGGGACAGAGAATGAAAAACTGTTTTTT.

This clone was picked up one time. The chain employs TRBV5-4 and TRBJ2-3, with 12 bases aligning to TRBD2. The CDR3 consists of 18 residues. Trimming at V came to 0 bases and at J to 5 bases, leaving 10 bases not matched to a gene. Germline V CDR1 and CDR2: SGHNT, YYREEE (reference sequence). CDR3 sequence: CASSLAHASGGAEDTQYF. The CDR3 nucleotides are TGTGCCAGCAGCTTGGCCCACGCTAGCGGGGGGGCTGAAGATACGCAGTATTTT.

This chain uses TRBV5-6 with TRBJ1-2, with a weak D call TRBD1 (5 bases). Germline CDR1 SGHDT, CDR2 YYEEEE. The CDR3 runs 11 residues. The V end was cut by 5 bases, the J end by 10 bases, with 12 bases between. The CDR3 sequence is CASSPGGFYTF. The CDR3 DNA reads TGTGCCAGCAGTCCCGGGGGTTTCTACACCTTC.

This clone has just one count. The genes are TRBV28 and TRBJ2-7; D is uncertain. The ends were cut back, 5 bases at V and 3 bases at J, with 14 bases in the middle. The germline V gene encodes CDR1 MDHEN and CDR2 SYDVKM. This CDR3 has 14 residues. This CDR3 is CASSPPANYYEQYF. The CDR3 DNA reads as TGTGCCAGCAGTCCGCCGGCCAACTACTACGAGCAGTACTTC.

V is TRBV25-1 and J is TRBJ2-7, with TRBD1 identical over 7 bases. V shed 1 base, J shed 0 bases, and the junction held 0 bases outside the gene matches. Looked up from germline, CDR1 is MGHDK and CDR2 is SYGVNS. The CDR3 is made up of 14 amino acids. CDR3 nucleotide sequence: TGTGCCAGCAGTGAATGGGACAGCTCCTACGAGCAGTACTTC. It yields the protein CASSEWDSSYEQYF.

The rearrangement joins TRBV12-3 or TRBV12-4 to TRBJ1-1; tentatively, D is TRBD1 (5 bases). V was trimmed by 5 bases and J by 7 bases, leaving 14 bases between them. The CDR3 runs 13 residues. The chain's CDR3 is CASSRSTGGEAFF. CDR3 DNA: TGTGCCAGCAGTCGCAGCACGGGGGGTGAAGCTTTCTTT.

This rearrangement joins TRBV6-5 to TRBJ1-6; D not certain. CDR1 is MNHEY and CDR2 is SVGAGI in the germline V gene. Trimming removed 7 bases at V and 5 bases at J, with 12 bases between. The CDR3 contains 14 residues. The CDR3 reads CASNSNSNNSPLHF. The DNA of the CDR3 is TGTGCCAGCAACTCTAACTCTAATAATTCACCCCTCCACTTT.

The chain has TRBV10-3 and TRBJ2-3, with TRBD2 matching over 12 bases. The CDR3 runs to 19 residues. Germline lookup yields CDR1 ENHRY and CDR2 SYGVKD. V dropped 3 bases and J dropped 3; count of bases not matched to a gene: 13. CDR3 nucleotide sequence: TGTGCCATCAGTGACACGACTAGCGGGGGCCTAGGGGGAACAGATACGCAGTATTTT. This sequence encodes CAISDTTSGGLGGTDTQYF.

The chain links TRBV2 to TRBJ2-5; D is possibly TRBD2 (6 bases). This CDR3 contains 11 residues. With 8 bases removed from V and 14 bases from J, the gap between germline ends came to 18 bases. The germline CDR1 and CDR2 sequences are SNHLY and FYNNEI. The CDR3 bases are TGTGCCAGCCTAATAGGCGGGGATATATACTTC. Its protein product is CASLIGGDIYF.

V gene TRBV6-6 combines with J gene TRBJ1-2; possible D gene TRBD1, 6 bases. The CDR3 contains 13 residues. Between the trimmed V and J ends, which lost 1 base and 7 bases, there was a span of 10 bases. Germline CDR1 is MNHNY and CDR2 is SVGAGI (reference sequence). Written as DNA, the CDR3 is TGTGCCAGCAGTTACTTCGGGGGGCTTGGCTACACCTTC. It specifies CASSYFGGLGYTF.

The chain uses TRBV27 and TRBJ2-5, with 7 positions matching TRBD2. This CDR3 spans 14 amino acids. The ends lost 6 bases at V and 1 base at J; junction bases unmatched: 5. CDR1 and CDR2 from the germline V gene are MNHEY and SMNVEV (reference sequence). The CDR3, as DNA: TGTGCCAGCAGGAGATTAGCGGGCCAAGAGACCCAGTACTTC. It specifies CASRRLAGQETQYF.

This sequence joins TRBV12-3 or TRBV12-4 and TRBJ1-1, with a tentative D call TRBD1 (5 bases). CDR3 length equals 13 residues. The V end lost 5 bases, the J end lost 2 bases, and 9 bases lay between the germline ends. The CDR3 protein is CASSHDSNTEAFF. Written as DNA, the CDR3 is TGTGCCAGCAGTCATGACAGTAACACTGAAGCTTTCTTT.

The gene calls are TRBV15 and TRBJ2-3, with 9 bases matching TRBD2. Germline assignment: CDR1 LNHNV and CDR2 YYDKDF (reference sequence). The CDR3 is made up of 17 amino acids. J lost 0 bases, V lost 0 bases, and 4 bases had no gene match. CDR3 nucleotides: TGTGCCACCAGCAGAGATTTGGCGGGGGGGAGCACAGATACGCAGTATTTT. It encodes CATSRDLAGGSTDTQYF.

The CDR3, as DNA: TGTGCCAGTCTATTAGGGGACAGGGGGTTACCCTACAATGAGCAGTTCTTC. Translated, it gives CASLLGDRGLPYNEQFF. The chain combines TRBV19 with TRBJ2-1; 11 bases are shared with TRBD1. Germline CDR1 reads LNHDA; CDR2 reads SQIVND (reference sequence). The CDR3 sequence is 17 residues long. V lost 8 bases and J lost 2; bases outside the gene matches: 11.